The next 30 T cell receptor beta chains were all read from a single sample in a study of blood T cell repertoires in COVID-19. Only in-frame clones appear in the TCRdb table, and some are missing; sequencing was by immunoSEQ multiplex PCR. The sample includes 150,000 to 200,000 clones, about four fifths of them seen just once. Sequenced: peripheral blood. Source of these receptors: a woman aged 55-69 years with COVID-19, enrolled during active disease.

V is TRBV6-1 and J is TRBJ2-5, with 7 bases matching TRBD2. The CDR3 length is 15 residues. Germline V gene data show CDR1 as MNHNS and CDR2 as SASEGT. J was trimmed by 4 bases and V by 1 base; bases with no gene match: 6. Written as DNA, the CDR3 is TGTGCCAGCAGTGAAGTGGGGAGGGGATCAGAGACCCAGTACTTC. Amino acids: CASSEVGRGSETQYF.

This clone appeared a single time. The genes are TRBV5-4 and TRBJ2-7; the D gene is possibly TRBD1 (6 bases). The V end was cut by 1 base, the J end by 2 bases, with 10 bases between. The CDR3 covers 14 residues. Germline V CDR1 and CDR2: SGHNT, YYREEE (reference sequence). This CDR3 is CASSLFGTPYEQYV. Here the CDR3 DNA reads TGTGCCAGCAGCTTGTTTGGGACACCCTACGAGCAGTACGTC.

For the CDR3, the DNA is TGTGCCAGCAGTTACAGGACTAGCGAACTAATTTTCACCGGGGAGCTGTTTTTT. Its translation is CASSYRTSELIFTGELFF. The chain combines TRBV6-2 or TRBV6-3 with TRBJ2-2; 9 nucleotides match TRBD2. V was pared by 2 bases and J by 4 bases, with 11 bases of the junction left unmatched. The germline CDR1 and CDR2 sequences are MNHEY and SVGEGT. CDR3 length: 18 residues.

This clone was found once. The chain joins TRBV5-6 to TRBJ1-1; D is unclear. The CDR3 runs to 14 residues. The ends were cut back, 1 base at V and 0 bases at J, with 7 bases in the middle. The germline V gene encodes CDR1 SGHDT and CDR2 YYEEEE. The CDR3 sequence is CASSLRDLNTEAFF. CDR3 coding DNA: TGTGCCAGCAGCTTGCGGGATCTGAACACTGAAGCTTTCTTT.

This chain links TRBV5-1 with TRBJ1-1; 8 bases fit TRBD1. From germline, CDR1 is SGHRS and CDR2 YFSETQ. This CDR3 has 14 amino acids. The V and J ends lost 5 bases and 1 base, in that order; junction bases with no gene match: 4. CDR3 nucleotide sequence: TGCGCCAGCAGGAAACAGGGGGGGAACACTGAAGCTTTCTTT. Translation gives CASRKQGGNTEAFF. Looking up the rest from reference TRBV5-1 and TRBJ1-1 gives the full variable domain: KAGVTQTPRYLIKTRGQQVTLSCSPISGHRSVSWYQQTPGQGLQFLFEYFSETQRNKGNFPGRFSGRQFSNSRSEMNVSTLELGDSALYLCASRKQGGNTEAFFGQGTRLTVV.

The chain couples TRBV7-9 to TRBJ2-3, with TRBD1 as a possible D gene (6 bases). Germline CDR1 is SEHNR and CDR2 is FQNEAQ (reference sequence). Trimming left V 7 bases short and J 4 bases short, with 12 bases between. The CDR3 has 13 residues. In DNA, the CDR3 is TGTGCCAGCATGGGTGGACAGTCAGATACGCAGTATTTT. Its protein product is CASMGGQSDTQYF.

The V call is TRBV7-9, the J call TRBJ2-6; D is possibly TRBD1 (5 bases). In germline, CDR1 is SEHNR, CDR2 FQNEAQ (reference sequence). The CDR3 extends over 14 amino acids. Between the trimmed V and J ends, which lost 8 bases and 3 bases, there was a span of 11 bases. The CDR3 here is CASCRDSGANVLTF. In DNA form, the CDR3 reads TGTGCCAGCTGTAGAGACAGTGGGGCCAACGTCCTGACTTTC.

The chain links TRBV19 to TRBJ1-5, with D possibly being TRBD1 (5 bases). V lost 6 bases and J 6 bases, leaving 18 bases between the germline ends. The CDR3 loop spans 15 amino acids. CDR1 and CDR2 (germline): LNHDA, SQIVND (reference sequence). CDR3 nucleotide sequence: TGTGCCAGTAGCACCAGTCTTCAGGGAACTCAGCCCCAGCATTTT. Residues: CASSTSLQGTQPQHF.

J is TRBJ2-3 and V is TRBV6-1; no definite D call. The CDR3 runs to 15 residues. Germline CDR1 and CDR2: MNHNS and SASEGT. V lost 3 bases and J lost 3, with 13 bases in between. The CDR3 loop reads CASSDRHLRTDTQYF. The CDR3 DNA is TGTGCCAGCAGTGACCGACACCTACGGACAGATACGCAGTATTTT.

This clone was counted a single time. The genes are TRBV18 and TRBJ1-2; no firm D call. The CDR3 consists of 12 residues. Between the trimmed V and J ends, which lost 3 bases and 8 bases, there was a span of 10 bases. Germline assignment: CDR1 KGHSH and CDR2 LQKENI. This chain's CDR3 is CASSPREAGYTF. As DNA, the CDR3 is TGTGCCAGCTCACCCCGAGAAGCGGGCTACACCTTC.

The J gene is TRBJ2-7, the V gene TRBV19, with 11 bases lining up with TRBD2. Trimming took 2 bases from V and 6 from J; bases not matched to a gene: 0. The CDR3 covers 13 residues. CDR1 is LNHDA and CDR2 is SQIVND in the germline V gene (reference sequence). CDR3: CASSITSGGEQYV. The CDR3 DNA sequence: TGTGCCAGTAGTATAACTAGCGGGGGCGAGCAGTACGTC.

The J gene is TRBJ2-5, the V gene TRBV2, with 7 bases fitting TRBD1. CDR3 size: 15 residues. Per the germline V gene, CDR1 is SNHLY and CDR2 is FYNNEI. The V segment lost 2 bases and the J segment 6 bases; nucleotides outside the gene matches: 9. The CDR3 here is CASSELRQGVKTQYF. For the CDR3, the DNA is TGTGCCAGCAGTGAACTGAGGCAGGGGGTAAAGACCCAGTACTTC.

The J gene is TRBJ1-2, the V gene TRBV20-1, with TRBD1 matching over 7 bases. The ends lost 3 bases at V and 4 bases at J; junction bases unmatched: 5. CDR1 and CDR2 (germline): DFQATT, SNEGSKA (reference sequence). CDR3 size: 13 residues. CDR3: CSASRDRVYGYTF. The CDR3 DNA reads as TGCAGTGCTAGTCGGGACAGAGTCTATGGCTACACCTTC.

The chain employs TRBV7-6 and TRBJ2-2, with TRBD2 matching 7 bases. V was clipped by 0 bases and J by 7 bases; unmatched bases: 8. The CDR3 runs to 16 residues. Germline V gives CDR1 SGHVS, CDR2 FNYEAQ. The CDR3 DNA follows: TGTGCCAGCAGCTTAGCGTCCGGACTAGTCGGCGGGGAGCTGTTTTTT. Its translation: CASSLASGLVGGELFF.

This chain links TRBV7-9 with TRBJ2-1; the D gene is possibly TRBD2 (6 bases). CDR3 length: 16 amino acids. The germline V gene encodes CDR1 SEHNR and CDR2 FQNEAQ (reference sequence). The V end lost 6 bases, the J end lost 0 bases, and 15 bases lay between the germline ends. CDR3 nucleotides: TGTGCCAGCAGTCCGCGGGGCAGTAGCTCCTACAATGAGCAGTTCTTC. It translates to CASSPRGSSSYNEQFF.

This clone was picked up a small number of times. The chain recombines TRBV29-1 with TRBJ1-1; 8 bases are a match to TRBD1. The ends lost 6 bases at V and 4 bases at J; junction bases unmatched: 10. This CDR3 spans 14 amino acids. Germline CDR1 reads SQVTM; CDR2 reads ANQGSEA. CDR3 in amino acids: CSVAQGASGTEAFF. CDR3 nucleotide sequence: TGCAGCGTAGCGCAGGGGGCTTCGGGCACTGAAGCTTTCTTT.

This CDR3 is CASSLYGRGTRGYGYTF. The DNA for the CDR3 is TGTGCCAGCAGTTTGTATGGTCGGGGGACTAGGGGCTATGGCTACACCTTC. V gene TRBV28 combines with J gene TRBJ1-2; tentative D call: TRBD1 (5 bases). CDR1 and CDR2 (germline): MDHEN, SYDVKM. The CDR3 runs to 17 residues. Trimming left V 3 bases short and J 4 bases short, with 21 bases between.

CDR3 nucleotide sequence: TGTGCCAGCTCAACGGGTCAAGGAAACACCATATATTTT. It codes for CASSTGQGNTIYF. The genes are TRBV18 and TRBJ1-3; the D is unclear. V was trimmed by 5 bases and J by 4 bases, leaving 9 bases between them. The CDR3 is 13 residues long. Germline V lookup: CDR1 KGHSH, CDR2 LQKENI.

The chain couples TRBV2 to TRBJ1-6; D is perhaps TRBD1 (6 bases). From germline, CDR1 is SNHLY and CDR2 FYNNEI. The CDR3 spans 15 residues. The V and J ends lost 3 bases and 10 bases respectively, with 16 bases between them. The CDR3 DNA follows: TGTGCCAGCAGTGAGGGTCGGGGGGCTCGGTCACCCCTCCACTTT. Its translation is CASSEGRGARSPLHF.

This clone was counted once. The chain is built from TRBV11-2 and TRBJ2-5; 12 bases agree with TRBD1. With V trimmed by 3 bases and J by 5 bases, 4 bases remained unmatched. CDR1 is SGHAT, CDR2 FQNNGV, per germline. The CDR3 has 15 amino acids. The CDR3 coding sequence is TGTGCCAGCAGCTTTGGGACAGGGGGCTACGAGACCCAGTACTTC. Translated: CASSFGTGGYETQYF.

The chain uses TRBV11-2 and TRBJ1-6, with D possibly TRBD1 on 6 matching bases. V was trimmed by 5 bases and J by 9 bases, leaving 17 bases between them. CDR1 is SGHAT and CDR2 is FQNNGV in the germline V gene. The CDR3 is 15 amino acids. DNA of the CDR3: TGTGCCAGCAGCCATCCGTGGAGGGGGGGTTCACCCCTCCACTTT. The encoded protein is CASSHPWRGGSPLHF.

The table lists this clone with a count of one. This chain connects TRBV7-9 to TRBJ1-2; D perhaps matches TRBD1 (6 bases). The CDR3 runs to 14 residues. The germline V gene has CDR1 SEHNR and CDR2 FQNEAQ (reference sequence). V gave up 5 bases and J gave up 5 bases, with 15 bases separating them. CDR3 bases: TGTGCCAGCAGCGCCCAGGGGAGATATTATGGCTACACCTTC. Amino acids: CASSAQGRYYGYTF.

The chain is built from TRBV11-2 and TRBJ2-3; TRBD2 matches 10 bases. After removal of 5 bases from V and 2 bases from J, the junction contained 7 bases not matched to a gene. The CDR3 runs to 16 residues. The germline CDR1 and CDR2 sequences are SGHAT and FQNNGV. Here the CDR3 reads CASSPRLAGVTDTQYF. For the CDR3, the DNA is TGTGCCAGCAGCCCCCGGCTAGCGGGGGTCACAGATACGCAGTATTTT.

The gene calls are TRBV6-1 and TRBJ1-3, with 7 bases identical to TRBD1. In germline, CDR1 is MNHNS, CDR2 SASEGT. The CDR3 is made up of 16 amino acids. The V gene end was trimmed by 4 bases and the J gene end by 0 bases; junction bases not matched to a gene: 6. CDR3 in amino acids: CASSGWDSRSGNTIYF. The CDR3 DNA sequence: TGTGCCAGCAGTGGTTGGGACAGTCGCTCTGGAAACACCATATATTTT.

V gene TRBV20-1 combines with J gene TRBJ1-1; D might be TRBD1 (5 bases). This CDR3 has 13 amino acids. Germline values: CDR1 DFQATT, CDR2 SNEGSKA (reference sequence). Trimming stripped 3 bases from V and 5 bases from J, with 13 bases between. The CDR3 spells CSASHTGPTEAFF. In DNA, the CDR3 is TGCAGTGCTAGTCATACAGGCCCAACTGAAGCTTTCTTT.

This chain links TRBV15 with TRBJ2-3, with D tentatively TRBD2 (5 bases). The CDR3 runs to 15 residues. Trimming took 0 bases from V and 0 from J, leaving 7 bases between them. The V gene's germline CDR1 is LNHNV and CDR2 YYDKDF (reference sequence). The CDR3 nucleotides are TGTGCCACCAGCAGAGATTCGGGAAGCACAGATACGCAGTATTTT. Encoded protein: CATSRDSGSTDTQYF.

The sample holds a few counts of this clone. Other DNA sequences of this sample code for an identical CDR3. V gene TRBV19 combines with J gene TRBJ1-5; D is uncertain. CDR1 is LNHDA, CDR2 SQIVND, per germline (reference sequence). V lost 2 bases and J lost 2, with 7 bases in between. The CDR3 is 14 residues long. The DNA of the CDR3 is TGTGCCAGTAGTATAAGCGGGGGCAATCAGCCCCAGCATTTT. Translation gives CASSISGGNQPQHF.

To note about this clone: It is unclear where the CDR3 begins or ends on the DNA, so no DNA is shown, and the CDR3 is as TCRdb lists it. The rearrangement uses TRBV6-6 and TRBJ2-1; TRBD2 is the table's D call, not checked against the DNA. Looked up from germline, CDR1 is MNHNY and CDR2 is SVGAGI (reference sequence). The CDR3 extends over 16 residues, inclusive of both ends. CDR3 loop: CASSSSTSGEYNEQFF.

This clone occurred a few times. CDR3 bases: TGTGCCAGCAGTTACCAAGGAACAGGGCAAGGAAACACCATATATTTT. Amino acid sequence: CASSYQGTGQGNTIYF. The chain couples TRBV6-5 to TRBJ1-3, with TRBD1 as a possible D gene (6 bases). The V end lost 2 bases, the J end lost 4 bases, and 15 bases lay between the germline ends. The CDR3 spans 16 residues. Germline lookup yields CDR1 MNHEY and CDR2 SVGAGI.

This clone is deemed medium-sized (0.01 to 0.1%). The rearrangement links TRBV5-4 to TRBJ2-3; D gene unclear. Trimming pared 0 bases from V and 2 bases from J, leaving 7 bases between. The CDR3 length is 14 residues. In germline, CDR1 is SGHNT, CDR2 YYREEE (reference sequence). The CDR3 DNA reads as TGTGCCAGCAGCTTGGACGACAACACAGATACGCAGTATTTT. It translates to CASSLDDNTDTQYF.